The T cell receptor beta chain described here comes from a study of T cell changes during pregnancy in multiple sclerosis. CDR1 and CDR2 from the germline V gene are GTSNPN and SVGIG (reference sequence). Trimming removed 0 bases from V and 8 bases from J; junction bases left unmatched: 7. The CDR3 totals 15 residues. Only in-frame clones appear in the TCRdb table, and some are missing; sequencing was by immunoSEQ multiplex PCR. The table has around 75,000 clones, more than 80% seen once; the top ten hold approximately 1%. This chain connects TRBV30 to TRBJ2-1, with 10 bases that match TRBD2. The receptor's source is a female donor in good health, enrolled as a control in a pregnancy study. The starting material was peripheral blood, obtained in the first trimester of pregnancy. CDR3 region: CAWSVGLAGVHEQFF. DNA for the CDR3: TGTGCCTGGAGTGTCGGGCTAGCGGGAGTTCATGAGCAGTTCTTC.